These 26 T cell receptor beta chains share one sample of origin, sequenced in a study of PD-L1 blockade in urothelial cancer. TCRdb keeps only in-frame clones here, not all; method: immunoSEQ multiplex PCR. This table has some 66,000 clones, around 87% appearing once. As to time point: pretreatment peripheral blood. The starting material was PBMCs, obtained around atezolizumab (anti-PD-L1) treatment. These receptors came from a man aged 55-75 years with urothelial cancer.

The chain uses TRBV27 and TRBJ1-6; perhaps TRBD1 as D (5 bases). The V end was cut by 5 bases, the J end by 0 bases, with 14 bases between. CDR1 MNHEY and CDR2 SMNVEV come from the germline V gene (reference sequence). CDR3 length equals 17 residues. CDR3 bases: TGTGCCAGCAGTGGAAGACAGAGTAGCTCCTATAATTCACCCCTCCACTTT. Protein product: CASSGRQSSSYNSPLHF.

The chain combines TRBV6-5 with TRBJ1-5; TRBD1 is a possible D gene (6 bases). The germline V gene encodes CDR1 MNHEY and CDR2 SVGAGI. The CDR3 length is 15 residues. V lost 5 bases and J lost 6, with 17 bases in between. In nucleotides, the CDR3 is TGTGCCAGCAGTAAACAGGGTCAAATCGGTCAGCCCCAGCATTTT. It is translated as CASSKQGQIGQPQHF.

The chain carries TRBV28 and TRBJ2-3; 8 bases line up with TRBD2. The CDR3 is 15 residues long. Trimming took 3 bases from V and 4 from J; bases not matched to a gene: 6. CDR1 and CDR2 (germline): MDHEN, SYDVKM. The CDR3: CASSFSGGASDTQYF. CDR3 DNA: TGTGCCAGCAGTTTTTCCGGGGGGGCCTCAGATACGCAGTATTTT.

The chain carries TRBV7-9 and TRBJ1-2, with D possibly TRBD1 on 5 matching bases. Germline values: CDR1 SEHNR, CDR2 FQNEAQ (reference sequence). This CDR3 region has 12 residues. The V end lost 5 bases, the J end lost 4 bases, and 8 bases lay between the germline ends. The CDR3 here is CASSAQVYGYTF. In DNA, the CDR3 is TGTGCCAGCAGCGCACAGGTCTATGGCTACACCTTC.

The J gene is TRBJ2-5, the V gene TRBV5-1, with D tentatively TRBD2 (6 bases). V gave up 0 bases and J gave up 2 bases, with 11 bases separating them. Germline lookup yields CDR1 SGHRS and CDR2 YFSETQ. The CDR3 totals 15 residues. CDR3: CASSLGLVGQETQYF. The CDR3 coding sequence is TGCGCCAGCAGCTTGGGACTAGTGGGGCAAGAGACCCAGTACTTC.

This clone was found a few times. Other DNA variants within this sample encode the same CDR3. The gene calls are TRBV19 and TRBJ1-5; weak D call: TRBD1 (6 bases). The germline gives CDR1 LNHDA, CDR2 SQIVND (reference sequence). The V end lost 4 bases, the J end lost 4 bases, and 11 bases lay between the germline ends. The CDR3 contains 14 residues. The CDR3 nucleotides read TGTGCCAGTAGTACATCCAGGGGAAATCAGCCCCAGCATTTT. The encoded protein is CASSTSRGNQPQHF.

In its sample, this clone was seen once. The rearrangement links TRBV19 to TRBJ1-4; 11 bases are a match to TRBD1. Germline V gives CDR1 LNHDA, CDR2 SQIVND (reference sequence). Unmatched junction bases numbered 16, after V lost 5 bases and J lost 8 bases. The CDR3 has 18 amino acids. The DNA of the CDR3 is TGTGCCAGTAGTTTAACCGGGACAGGGGGACCGAAGGAGGAAAAACTGTTTTTT. It codes for CASSLTGTGGPKEEKLFF.

This rearrangement joins TRBV9 to TRBJ2-5; 10 bases fit TRBD1. After removal of 3 bases from V and 7 bases from J, the junction contained 6 bases not matched to a gene. Germline CDR1 and CDR2: SGDLS and YYNGEE. The CDR3 consists of 14 residues. The CDR3 spells CASSAYGQGGTQYF. In DNA form, the CDR3 reads TGTGCCAGCAGCGCCTACGGACAGGGGGGGACCCAGTACTTC.

The chain recombines TRBV2 with TRBJ2-2; maybe TRBD2 (6 bases). Looked up from germline, CDR1 is SNHLY and CDR2 is FYNNEI. V was shortened by 6 bases and J by 2 bases, with 7 bases between the two germline ends. The CDR3 runs 13 residues. The CDR3 DNA reads TGTGCCAGCAGGGGACTCAACACCGGGGAGCTGTTTTTT. Protein product: CASRGLNTGELFF.

This chain links TRBV4-1 with TRBJ2-6; 7 nucleotides line up with TRBD1. The CDR3 contains 18 residues. Germline CDR1 is MGHRA and CDR2 is YSYEKL. Unmatched junction bases numbered 8, after V lost 3 bases and J lost 0 bases. This CDR3 reads CASSQAGTAVSGANVLTF. In DNA, the CDR3 is TGCGCCAGCAGCCAGGCCGGGACAGCGGTCTCTGGGGCCAACGTCCTGACTTTC.

The chain recombines TRBV5-6 with TRBJ2-5; the match to TRBD2 covers 14 bases. Germline CDR1 and CDR2: SGHDT and YYEEEE. This CDR3 comprises 17 residues. V shed 3 bases, J shed 4 bases, and the junction held 8 bases outside the gene matches. The CDR3 DNA is TGTGCCAGCAGCTACCTGACTAGCGGGGGGGCGGGAGAGACCCAGTACTTC. The encoded protein is CASSYLTSGGAGETQYF.

The chain carries TRBV21-1 and TRBJ2-2; TRBD1, as called in the table, went unchecked against the DNA. TRBV21-1 is a pseudogene. CDR3 size: 17 residues. This CDR3 reads CASRYHRDRGNTGELFF. As DNA, the CDR3 is TGTGCCAGCAGATACCACCGGGACAGGGGAAACACCGGGGAGCTGTTTTTT.

The V and J genes are TRBV13 and TRBJ1-2; 7 bases map to TRBD1. V trimming: 3 bases; J trimming: 4 bases; junction bases outside the gene matches: 5. From germline, CDR1 is PRHDT and CDR2 FYEKMQ (reference sequence). This CDR3 has 14 residues. The CDR3 DNA reads TGTGCCAGCAGCTTCTCGGGGGACAGCTATGGCTACACCTTC. Protein sequence: CASSFSGDSYGYTF.

The chain employs TRBV9 and TRBJ1-2; no clear D gene. The CDR3 sequence is 15 residues long. V lost 0 bases and J 1 base, leaving 10 bases between the germline ends. CDR1 is SGDLS, CDR2 YYNGEE, per germline. CDR3 in amino acids: CASSVDWQYNYGYTF. The CDR3 region has the DNA TGTGCCAGCAGCGTAGATTGGCAATATAACTATGGCTACACCTTC.

V gene TRBV5-1 combines with J gene TRBJ1-1, with no clear D. The V gene's germline CDR1 is SGHRS and CDR2 YFSETQ. The CDR3 runs 14 residues. V was shortened by 0 bases and J by 3 bases, with 9 bases between the two germline ends. Here the CDR3 DNA reads TGCGCCAGCAGCTTGGCCGTAGGAGACACTGAAGCTTTCTTT. Protein sequence: CASSLAVGDTEAFF.

The J gene is TRBJ2-1, the V gene TRBV27; possible D gene TRBD2, 5 bases. Trimming left V 8 bases short and J 1 base short, with 15 bases between. The CDR3 length is 15 residues. Germline CDR1 reads MNHEY; CDR2 reads SMNVEV (reference sequence). CDR3 DNA: TGTGCCAGCCGCATCACTAGAGGGTCCTACAATGAGCAGTTCTTC. Encoded protein: CASRITRGSYNEQFF.

The gene calls are TRBV5-4 and TRBJ1-1, with D perhaps matching TRBD1 (6 bases). In germline, CDR1 is SGHNT, CDR2 YYREEE (reference sequence). This CDR3 is 14 amino acids long. V dropped 5 bases and J dropped 2 bases, with 13 bases sitting between them. CDR3 sequence: CASSSRQVNTEAFF. CDR3 coding DNA: TGTGCCAGCAGTTCAAGACAGGTCAACACTGAAGCTTTCTTT.

V gene TRBV7-6 combines with J gene TRBJ1-1; 7 positions match TRBD1. CDR3 length equals 15 residues. Germline CDR1 is SGHVS and CDR2 is FNYEAQ. The ends lost 1 base at V and 0 bases at J; junction bases unmatched: 2. The CDR3 protein is CASSLGGQLNTEAFF. The DNA of the CDR3 is TGTGCCAGCAGCTTAGGGGGACAGTTGAACACTGAAGCTTTCTTT.

The DNA for the CDR3 is TGTGCCAGCAGCTTAACGTTCGGGGGGGCACTCTACGAGCAGTACTTC. This gives the protein CASSLTFGGALYEQYF. V is TRBV13 and J is TRBJ2-7, with 8 nucleotides matching TRBD2. This CDR3 comprises 16 residues. V lost 2 bases, J lost 3 bases, and 9 bases stayed unmatched. Germline CDR1 and CDR2: PRHDT and FYEKMQ (reference sequence).

The chain couples TRBV28 to TRBJ2-5, with 9 bases matching TRBD2. CDR1 is MDHEN, CDR2 SYDVKM, per germline. This CDR3 is 14 amino acids long. After removal of 2 bases from V and 4 bases from J, the junction contained 2 bases not matched to a gene. The CDR3 coding sequence is TGTGCCAGCAGTTTAGCTAGCGGGGCAGAGACCCAGTACTTC. Amino acids: CASSLASGAETQYF. The full variable domain, completed using reference TRBV28 and TRBJ2-5, is DVKVTQSSRYLVKRTGEKVFLECVQDMDHENMFWYRQDPGLGLRLIYFSYDVKMKEKGDIPEGYSVSREKKERFSLILESASTNQTSMYLCASSLASGAETQYFGPGTRLLVL.

The gene calls are TRBV7-9 and TRBJ2-1; TRBD2 aligns across 14 bases. Germline V gene sequence: CDR1 SEHNR, CDR2 FQNEAQ (reference sequence). The CDR3 is 17 residues long. Trimming cost V 5 bases and J 6 bases; bases outside gene matches: 9. The CDR3 DNA sequence: TGTGCCAGCAGCCCGACTAGCGGGGGGGGGACTACCAATGAGCAGTTCTTC. It yields the protein CASSPTSGGGTTNEQFF.

The rearrangement links TRBV30 to TRBJ1-2, with 8 nucleotides matching TRBD1. With 3 bases clipped from V and 6 bases from J, the junction kept 3 bases outside the gene matches. CDR1 is GTSNPN, CDR2 SVGIG, per germline (reference sequence). This CDR3 region has 12 residues. The CDR3 nucleotides are TGTGCCTGGAGGGACAGGGTCGATGGCTACACCTTC. It encodes CAWRDRVDGYTF.

A single count supports this clone. The chain links TRBV7-2 to TRBJ2-7; TRBD2 is a possible D gene (6 bases). Trimming cost V 4 bases and J 0 bases, with 13 bases left between them. The CDR3 has 15 residues. CDR1 is SGHTA and CDR2 is FQGNSA in the germline V gene. The CDR3 region has the DNA TGTGCCAGCAGCTCCAGGGCCGGGGGCTCCTACGAGCAGTACTTC. Translating gives CASSSRAGGSYEQYF.

V and J are TRBV28 and TRBJ2-7; 7 bases agree with TRBD1. Unmatched junction bases numbered 9, after V lost 7 bases and J lost 3 bases. CDR3 length equals 14 residues. Germline V CDR1 and CDR2: MDHEN, SYDVKM. The CDR3: CASNFRQGNYEQYF. CDR3 in DNA: TGTGCCAGCAATTTTCGACAGGGTAACTACGAGCAGTACTTC. Filled out from reference TRBV28 and TRBJ2-7, the complete variable domain reads DVKVTQSSRYLVKRTGEKVFLECVQDMDHENMFWYRQDPGLGLRLIYFSYDVKMKEKGDIPEGYSVSREKKERFSLILESASTNQTSMYLCASNFRQGNYEQYFGPGTRLTVT.

This rearrangement joins TRBV30 to TRBJ2-2; a weak D match, TRBD2 (6 bases). V lost 2 bases and J 3 bases, leaving 10 bases between the germline ends. Germline CDR1 reads GTSNPN; CDR2 reads SVGIG (reference sequence). The CDR3 totals 14 residues. For the CDR3, the DNA is TGTGCCTGGAGTCACGGGGACTACACCGGGGAGCTGTTTTTT. As protein: CAWSHGDYTGELFF.

V usage is TRBV7-2 and J usage is TRBJ2-3; 8 bases are shared with TRBD2. The V gene end was trimmed by 3 bases and the J gene end by 14 bases; junction bases not matched to a gene: 13. CDR3 length: 14 residues. CDR1 and CDR2 (germline): SGHTA, FQGNSA. In nucleotides, the CDR3 is TGTGCCAGCAGCTTTAGAGGGGGACTAGTGGAATCGTATTTT. This gives the protein CASSFRGGLVESYF. Full variable domain (remainder filled in from reference TRBV7-2 and TRBJ2-3): GAGVSQSPSNKVTEKGKDVELRCDPISGHTALYWYRQSLGQGLEFLIYFQGNSAPDKSGLPSDRFSAERTGGSVSTLTIQRTQQEDSAVYLCASSFRGGLVESYFGPGTRLTVL.